This TCR beta chain was sequenced during a study of T cells in Graves' hyperthyroidism and ophthalmopathy. The CDR3 runs 15 residues. Germline CDR1 MGHRA, CDR2 YSYEKL. V dropped 4 bases and J dropped 1 base, with 13 bases sitting between them. Amplified TCR beta CDR3 regions came from RNA transcripts. The TCR CDR3 first-round RT-PCR relied on the HTBI primer set. TCRdb independently ran MiXCR on the multiplex PCR reads; one entry per CDR3 protein. The sample lists hundreds of thousands of distinct CDR3 sequences, roughly 46% occurring once. Diagnoses were established using clinical symptoms, serum thyroxine and TRAb, thyroid ultrasound and orbital computed tomography.

This chain joins TRBV4-1 and TRBJ1-2; no firm D call. This clonotype was obtained from a woman aged 18-29 years with Graves' hyperthyroidism. What was sequenced was peripheral blood or thyroid tissue (not recorded which). This CDR3 is CASSPLEEINYGYTF. In nucleotides, the CDR3 is TGCGCCAGCAGCCCCCTGGAGGAAATTAACTATGGCTACACCTTC.